The 30 T cell receptor beta chains presented below share a single source sample, sequenced in a study of cytomegalovirus exposure and HLA in healthy donors. With 60 Vbeta and 13 Jbeta primers, the PCR was carried out. Using immunoSEQ multiplex PCR, the repertoire was profiled, and TCRdb retains in-frame clones only, with some absent. The sample carries about 130,000 clones, over 65% recorded once. Sequenced input: PBMCs. All receptors derive from a man aged 45-65 years in good health and CMV-seronegative.

The chain links TRBV5-1 to TRBJ1-2; TRBD1 agrees at 7 bases. CDR1 and CDR2 from the germline V gene are SGHRS and YFSETQ. The CDR3 covers 12 residues. Trimming removed 5 bases from V and 14 bases from J; junction bases left unmatched: 12. CDR3 amino acids: CASRELQGSSTF. Here the CDR3 DNA reads TGCGCCAGCAGGGAATTACAGGGGTCGTCGACCTTC.

The sample holds one count of this clone. V gene TRBV28 combines with J gene TRBJ2-7, with a possible D match to TRBD1 (6 bases). The CDR3 is 16 residues long. Germline-derived CDR1 and CDR2 are MDHEN and SYDVKM. The V end was cut by 1 base, the J end by 3 bases, with 16 bases between. CDR3 sequence reads: CASSLSQGLAFYEQYF. In DNA form, the CDR3 reads TGTGCCAGCAGTTTATCCCAGGGGCTGGCCTTCTACGAGCAGTACTTC.

V gene TRBV7-2 combines with J gene TRBJ2-1; D perhaps matches TRBD2 (5 bases). The CDR3 loop spans 17 amino acids. Deletions cut 1 base from V and 1 base from J, with 14 bases between. The germline CDR1 and CDR2 sequences are SGHTA and FQGNSA. The CDR3 DNA reads as TGTGCCAGCAGCTTAGAGTCTAGCTCAGGTTCCTACAATGAGCAGTTCTTC. This codes for CASSLESSSGSYNEQFF.

This sequence joins TRBV25-1 and TRBJ1-1, with 8 bases lining up with TRBD1. Per germline, CDR1 MGHDK and CDR2 SYGVNS. The CDR3 is made up of 15 amino acids. V shed 2 bases, J shed 1 base, and the junction held 3 bases outside the gene matches. The CDR3, as DNA: TGTGCCAGCAGTGAAACCGGGACAGGGAACACTGAAGCTTTCTTT. This encodes CASSETGTGNTEAFF. Complete variable domain (other parts from reference TRBV25-1 and TRBJ1-1): EADIYQTPRYLVIGTGKKITLECSQTMGHDKMYWYQQDPGMELHLIHYSYGVNSTEKGDLSSESTVSRIRTEHFPLTLESARPSHTSQYLCASSETGTGNTEAFFGQGTRLTVV.

This chain uses TRBV27 with TRBJ2-6, with a tentative D call TRBD2 (5 bases). CDR1 is MNHEY, CDR2 SMNVEV, per germline (reference sequence). The V end lost 5 bases, the J end lost 0 bases, and 14 bases lay between the germline ends. This CDR3 has 17 amino acids. The CDR3 protein is CASSEPADPSGANVLTF. As DNA, the CDR3 is TGTGCCAGCAGTGAGCCAGCGGACCCCTCTGGGGCCAACGTCCTGACTTTC.

J is TRBJ2-5 and V is TRBV6-1, with 11 bases lining up with TRBD2. CDR1 is MNHNS, CDR2 SASEGT, per germline. V shed 10 bases, J shed 4 bases, and the junction held 8 bases outside the gene matches. The CDR3 has 14 amino acids. The CDR3 loop is CATASGRWGETQYF. Here the CDR3 DNA reads TGTGCCACAGCTAGCGGGAGGTGGGGAGAGACCCAGTACTTC.

The genes are TRBV10-3 and TRBJ1-1; 9 positions agree with TRBD1. V lost 9 bases and J lost 4; bases outside the gene matches: 3. There are 12 residues in the CDR3. Germline CDR1 ENHRY, CDR2 SYGVKD. CDR3 bases: TGTGCCATTCGGACAGGGGTCACTGAAGCTTTCTTT. Its protein product is CAIRTGVTEAFF.

This clone appeared a single time. CDR3 nucleotides: TGTGCCAGCAGTACAGGGGACGGCTACGAGCAGTACTTC. Encoded protein: CASSTGDGYEQYF. The chain has TRBV2 and TRBJ2-7; 7 bases map to TRBD1. This CDR3 contains 13 residues. V was clipped by 5 bases and J by 3 bases; unmatched bases: 4. The germline gives CDR1 SNHLY, CDR2 FYNNEI.

The rearrangement joins TRBV5-1 to TRBJ2-5; 11 bases line up with TRBD2. The J call may be incorrect, as the DNA end agrees better with TRBJ2-7. The CDR3 has 14 residues. Per the germline V gene, CDR1 is SGHRS and CDR2 is YFSETQ. The CDR3 region has the DNA TGCGCCAGCAGCTTGACTAGCGGGGGCTACGAGCAGTACTTC. It is translated as CASSLTSGGYEQYF.

V and J are TRBV4-1 and TRBJ2-7; TRBD1 might be the D (5 bases). The CDR3 covers 17 residues. The germline V gene has CDR1 MGHRA and CDR2 YSYEKL. The V gene lost 1 base and the J gene lost 6 bases, with 22 bases spanning the gap. CDR3 loop: CASSQGIQGLSRREQYF. The CDR3 region has the DNA TGCGCCAGCAGCCAAGGAATTCAGGGTCTCTCTAGGCGCGAGCAGTACTTC.

The gene calls are TRBV9 and TRBJ2-1; 8 bases line up with TRBD2. After removal of 3 bases from V and 9 bases from J, the junction contained 11 bases not matched to a gene. CDR3 length: 15 residues. In germline, CDR1 is SGDLS, CDR2 YYNGEE. Written as DNA, the CDR3 is TGTGCCAGCAGCGCCACCGCCGGGAGGGCCTTTGAGCAGTTCTTC. Amino acid sequence: CASSATAGRAFEQFF.

This clone appeared a single time. The chain couples TRBV4-1 to TRBJ2-7, with a weak D call TRBD1 (8 bases). Germline loops: CDR1 MGHRA, CDR2 YSYEKL. Deletions cut 3 bases from V and 2 bases from J, with 14 bases between. The CDR3 loop spans 15 amino acids. The CDR3 loop is CASSQETGGAYEQYF. The CDR3 DNA reads TGCGCCAGCAGCCAGGAAACAGGGGGGGCCTACGAGCAGTACTTC.

The V and J genes are TRBV11-1 and TRBJ1-2; possible D gene TRBD1, 6 bases. In germline, CDR1 is SGHAT, CDR2 FQDESV (reference sequence). Trimming left V 5 bases short and J 7 bases short, with 11 bases between. CDR3 length equals 12 residues. This CDR3 reads CASSANRVGYTF. DNA of the CDR3: TGTGCCAGCAGCGCAAACAGGGTTGGCTACACCTTC.

The chain has TRBV19 and TRBJ2-7, with 12 bases aligning to TRBD1. This CDR3 region has 15 residues. Germline V gene lookup returns CDR1 LNHDA and CDR2 SQIVND (reference sequence). Losses at the gene ends were 3 bases for V and 5 bases for J; bases not matched to a gene: 5. This CDR3 is CASSIPGTGGNEQYF. The DNA for the CDR3 is TGTGCCAGTAGTATCCCCGGGACAGGGGGCAACGAGCAGTACTTC. The full variable domain, completed using reference TRBV19 and TRBJ2-7, is DGGITQSPKYLFRKEGQNVTLSCEQNLNHDAMYWYRQDPGQGLRLIYYSQIVNDFQKGDIAEGYSVSREKKESFPLTVTSAQKNPTAFYLCASSIPGTGGNEQYFGPGTRLTVT.

The J gene is TRBJ2-7, the V gene TRBV29-1, with D unresolved. The CDR3 spans 11 residues. Trimming pared 7 bases from V and 3 bases from J, leaving 10 bases between. The germline V gene has CDR1 SQVTM and CDR2 ANQGSEA. DNA for the CDR3: TGCAGCGGCCAACAAGTCTACGAGCAGTACTTC. It specifies CSGQQVYEQYF.

The rearrangement uses TRBV29-1 and TRBJ1-2; TRBD1 is a possible D gene (5 bases). The V gene's germline CDR1 is SQVTM and CDR2 ANQGSEA. The CDR3 has 14 amino acids. The V end was cut by 4 bases, the J end by 0 bases, with 12 bases between. CDR3 coding DNA: TGCAGCGTTGGTAGGGGAACCCCTAACTATGGCTACACCTTC. Protein product: CSVGRGTPNYGYTF.

The V and J genes are TRBV5-1 and TRBJ2-7; TRBD2 aligns across 12 bases. CDR3 length equals 16 residues. Germline trimming cut 0 bases from V and 3 bases from J; bases unmatched to any gene: 4. Germline CDR1 reads SGHRS; CDR2 reads YFSETQ. CDR3 nucleotide sequence: TGCGCCAGCAGCTTGGCCCTAGCGGGGGGGGGCTACGAGCAGTACTTC. Translated: CASSLALAGGGYEQYF.

In its sample, this clone was seen once. The rearrangement joins TRBV7-9 to TRBJ2-2, with TRBD1 matching 8 bases. The CDR3 consists of 16 residues. The germline gives CDR1 SEHNR, CDR2 FQNEAQ (reference sequence). The V gene end was trimmed by 3 bases and the J gene end by 4 bases; junction bases not matched to a gene: 7. The CDR3 DNA reads as TGTGCCAGCAGCTTTCCCGGGACAGGATCCACCGGGGAGCTGTTTTTT. Its protein is CASSFPGTGSTGELFF.

The chain is built from TRBV9 and TRBJ2-1, with 9 bases that match TRBD2. V gave up 0 bases and J gave up 6 bases; unmatched junction bases: 16. CDR1 and CDR2 from the germline V gene are SGDLS and YYNGEE. CDR3 length: 19 residues. The CDR3 nucleotides read TGTGCCAGCAGCGTAGCTTCAGCGGGAGGACTTAGGGACTTCAATGAGCAGTTCTTC. It encodes CASSVASAGGLRDFNEQFF.

This chain uses TRBV14 with TRBJ2-7, with D perhaps matching TRBD2 (5 bases). Per germline, CDR1 SGHDN and CDR2 FVKESK. The CDR3 is 15 amino acids. Trimming left V 0 bases short and J 1 base short, with 10 bases between. Here the CDR3 reads CASSQEDRGSYEQYF. As DNA, the CDR3 is TGTGCCAGCAGCCAAGAAGATCGGGGATCCTACGAGCAGTACTTC.

This chain joins TRBV5-1 and TRBJ2-3, with D perhaps TRBD2 (5 bases). In germline, CDR1 is SGHRS, CDR2 YFSETQ. This CDR3 region has 12 residues. Trimming removed 10 bases from V and 2 bases from J, with 11 bases in between. CDR3 nucleotide sequence: TGCGCCTCCGGACTCTACACAGATACGCAGTATTTT. Its translation is CASGLYTDTQYF. The full variable domain, completed using reference TRBV5-1 and TRBJ2-3, is KAGVTQTPRYLIKTRGQQVTLSCSPISGHRSVSWYQQTPGQGLQFLFEYFSETQRNKGNFPGRFSGRQFSNSRSEMNVSTLELGDSALYLCASGLYTDTQYFGPGTRLTVL.

V gene TRBV6-6 combines with J gene TRBJ2-1; TRBD2 agrees at 7 bases. J lost 4 bases, V lost 6 bases, and 6 bases had no gene match. The V gene's germline CDR1 is MNHNY and CDR2 SVGAGI (reference sequence). CDR3 length: 14 residues. Here the CDR3 reads CASSRAGVYNEQFF. For the CDR3, the DNA is TGTGCCAGCAGCAGGGCGGGAGTGTACAATGAGCAGTTCTTC.

The chain combines TRBV4-1 with TRBJ2-2; tentative D call: TRBD2 (6 bases). The CDR3 length is 17 residues. Trimming removed 3 bases at V and 0 bases at J, with 14 bases between. Germline loops: CDR1 MGHRA, CDR2 YSYEKL. The CDR3, as DNA: TGCGCCAGCAGCCACCCCGGAGGGGCATCGAACACCGGGGAGCTGTTTTTT. This encodes CASSHPGGASNTGELFF.

V gene TRBV29-1 combines with J gene TRBJ2-7; 9 bases match TRBD2. The germline CDR1 and CDR2 sequences are SQVTM and ANQGSEA. The CDR3 has 14 residues. The junction had 7 bases not matched to a gene; V was cut back by 4 bases and J by 3 bases. The CDR3 sequence: CSVVTSGHVYEQYF. The DNA for the CDR3 is TGCAGCGTTGTAACTAGCGGGCATGTCTACGAGCAGTACTTC.

This sequence joins TRBV5-1 and TRBJ2-1; 8 nucleotides agree with TRBD2. Germline V gives CDR1 SGHRS, CDR2 YFSETQ. J lost 4 bases, V lost 4 bases, and 10 bases had no gene match. This CDR3 contains 16 residues. CDR3 DNA: TGCGCCAGCAGCCCGCGAACTAGCGGAGGGTACAATGAGCAGTTCTTC. Residues: CASSPRTSGGYNEQFF.

The rearrangement links TRBV5-5 to TRBJ2-7, with TRBD2 matching over 11 bases. V shed 0 bases and J 3 bases; nucleotides not matched to a gene: 8. The CDR3 is 17 residues long. Germline CDR1 reads SGHKS; CDR2 reads YYEKEE (reference sequence). This CDR3 reads CASSLVELAGGLYEQYF. The CDR3 bases are TGTGCCAGCAGCTTGGTAGAGCTAGCGGGAGGTCTCTACGAGCAGTACTTC. Looking up the rest from reference TRBV5-5 and TRBJ2-7 gives the full variable domain: DAGVTQSPTHLIKTRGQQVTLRCSPISGHKSVSWYQQVLGQGPQFIFQYYEKEERGRGNFPDRFSARQFPNYSSELNVNALLLGDSALYLCASSLVELAGGLYEQYFGPGTRLTVT.

The V gene is TRBV28, the J gene TRBJ2-5; TRBD1 aligns across 10 bases. The CDR3 spans 12 residues. After removal of 7 bases from V and 5 bases from J, the junction contained 1 base not matched to a gene. The germline CDR1 and CDR2 sequences are MDHEN and SYDVKM. The CDR3 reads CASMGQGETQYF. CDR3 nucleotide sequence: TGTGCCAGCATGGGACAGGGGGAGACCCAGTACTTC.

V is TRBV19 and J is TRBJ2-7; 10 bases line up with TRBD1. Germline V gene data show CDR1 as LNHDA and CDR2 as SQIVND (reference sequence). J was trimmed by 3 bases and V by 5 bases; bases with no gene match: 4. The CDR3 runs to 14 residues. The CDR3 sequence is CASSERDRGYEQYF. The CDR3 DNA reads as TGTGCCAGTAGTGAACGGGACAGGGGCTACGAGCAGTACTTC.

The chain uses TRBV6-6 and TRBJ2-1; TRBD2 aligns across 12 bases. The CDR3 covers 12 residues. Unmatched junction bases numbered 0, after V lost 8 bases and J lost 7 bases. Germline values: CDR1 MNHNY, CDR2 SVGAGI (reference sequence). As DNA, the CDR3 is TGTGCCAGCGGGACTAGCGGGAATGAGCAGTTCTTC. The encoded protein is CASGTSGNEQFF.

V and J are TRBV4-3 and TRBJ2-3; TRBD2 matches 9 bases. CDR1 and CDR2 (germline): LGHNA, YSLEER. The CDR3 sequence is 22 residues long. V gave up 0 bases and J gave up 4 bases; unmatched junction bases: 23. DNA of the CDR3: TGCGCCAGCAGCCAAGATAGGCTCCCAACGGGGCTAGCGGGAAGACACTCAGATACGCAGTATTTT. It translates to CASSQDRLPTGLAGRHSDTQYF.